This T cell receptor (beta chain) was sequenced for a study of blood T cells in healthy people across ages. Together with a sample-barcoded 5' primer, a J-beta primer mix was included in a second PCR lasting roughly 6 to 12 cycles. TCRdb redid the calling of the 5' RACE reads with MiXCR, one entry per CDR3 protein. The table includes 800,000 to 950,000 distinct CDR3 sequences, about 34% detected once. Source material: blood. This receptor was obtained from a man younger than 35 in good health.

The CDR3 is CASRGPNQPQHF. CDR3 nucleotides: TGTGCCAGCAGGGGGCCCAATCAGCCCCAGCATTTT. The V and J genes are TRBV27 and TRBJ1-5, with D possibly being TRBD1 (5 bases). V lost 6 bases and J lost 3, with 6 bases in between. CDR1 MNHEY and CDR2 SMNVEV come from the germline V gene (reference sequence). This CDR3 spans 12 amino acids.